This TCR beta chain was profiled in a study of shared clonotypes between healthy human individuals. Assay used: immunoSEQ multiplex PCR; TCRdb lists only in-frame clones, some missing. The table records about 2 million clones, around 95% of them present only once. This clone appeared a single time. Caucasian adults residing in Nashville, Tennessee made up all the donors. The study separated CD4+ cells into CD45RA+ naive and CD45RA-negative memory subsets. This CDR3 is built from 13 residues. Germline V gene sequence: CDR1 SGHKS, CDR2 YYEKEE (reference sequence). V gave up 3 bases and J gave up 5 bases; unmatched junction bases: 5.

The source material was naive CD4+ T cells sorted from blood. The subset was: CD45RA+ positively selected. V usage is TRBV5-5 and J usage is TRBJ2-7; 7 bases are shared with TRBD2. This receptor was taken from a man younger than 35 in good health. The CDR3 DNA reads TGTGCCAGCAGCTGGGGACTACCCAACGAGCAGTACTTC. Its translation: CASSWGLPNEQYF.